The 27 T cell receptor beta chains presented below share a single source sample, sequenced in a study of blood T cell repertoires in COVID-19. Only in-frame clones appear in the TCRdb table, and some are missing; sequencing was by immunoSEQ multiplex PCR. Found here are roughly 190,000 clones, about 88% of them singletons; the top ten hold about 6.8%. Sequenced input: peripheral blood. The receptors derive from a woman in her thirties or forties who had recovered from COVID-19.

This sequence joins TRBV10-3 and TRBJ2-1; 14 bases map to TRBD2. With V trimmed by 7 bases and J by 5 bases, 4 bases remained unmatched. The CDR3 is 15 amino acids. Germline V gene data show CDR1 as ENHRY and CDR2 as SYGVKD. The CDR3 DNA reads as TGTGCCATCAAAGGACTAGCGGGGGGTCACAATGAGCAGTTCTTC. Protein product: CAIKGLAGGHNEQFF.

This chain connects TRBV28 to TRBJ2-2, with 8 bases aligning to TRBD2. The V gene's germline CDR1 is MDHEN and CDR2 SYDVKM. CDR3 length: 15 amino acids. The V and J ends lost 10 bases and 0 bases, in that order; junction bases with no gene match: 7. CDR3 residues: CATAPGLANTGELFF. CDR3 coding DNA: TGTGCCACTGCCCCGGGACTAGCGAACACCGGGGAGCTGTTTTTT. The entire variable domain, with the rest obtained from reference TRBV28 and TRBJ2-2, is as follows: DVKVTQSSRYLVKRTGEKVFLECVQDMDHENMFWYRQDPGLGLRLIYFSYDVKMKEKGDIPEGYSVSREKKERFSLILESASTNQTSMYLCATAPGLANTGELFFGEGSRLTVL.

The V and J genes are TRBV5-1 and TRBJ2-2, with TRBD1 as a possible D gene (5 bases). V dropped 1 base and J dropped 5 bases, with 9 bases sitting between them. The CDR3 is 14 amino acids. CDR1 and CDR2 (germline): SGHRS, YFSETQ. The CDR3 loop is CASSLWGETGELFF. The DNA for the CDR3 is TGCGCCAGCAGCTTGTGGGGCGAGACCGGGGAGCTGTTTTTT.

The V call is TRBV30, the J call TRBJ1-1; D remains ambiguous. CDR1 and CDR2 (germline): GTSNPN, SVGIG (reference sequence). The ends were cut back, 0 bases at V and 0 bases at J, with 5 bases in the middle. There are 13 residues in the CDR3. The DNA for the CDR3 is TGTGCCTGGAGTGTCGAGGTGAACACTGAAGCTTTCTTT. Protein product: CAWSVEVNTEAFF.

V is TRBV20-1 and J is TRBJ1-1, with D uncertain. Germline values: CDR1 DFQATT, CDR2 SNEGSKA (reference sequence). V shed 2 bases and J shed 1 base, with 2 bases lying between them. The CDR3 has 11 amino acids. The CDR3, as DNA: TGCAGTGCTAGACAGAACACTGAAGCTTTCTTT. Encoded protein: CSARQNTEAFF.

J is TRBJ1-5 and V is TRBV2; TRBD1 aligns across 7 bases. The CDR3 is 15 amino acids. V trimming: 6 bases; J trimming: 0 bases; junction bases outside the gene matches: 5. Germline CDR1 is SNHLY and CDR2 is FYNNEI. CDR3 region: CASSPRDSSNQPQHF. For the CDR3, the DNA is TGTGCCAGCAGCCCCCGGGACAGTAGCAATCAGCCCCAGCATTTT.

J is TRBJ2-5 and V is TRBV29-1, with D possibly being TRBD1 (6 bases). Germline CDR1 is SQVTM and CDR2 is ANQGSEA. The CDR3 spans 14 residues. V lost 4 bases and J lost 1, with 13 bases in between. The CDR3 loop reads CSVAMDSLQETQYF. The CDR3 DNA reads as TGCAGCGTTGCTATGGACAGCCTCCAAGAGACCCAGTACTTC. Full variable domain (rest looked up from reference TRBV29-1 and TRBJ2-5): SAVISQKPSRDICQRGTSLTIQCQVDSQVTMMFWYRQQPGQSLTLIATANQGSEATYESGFVIDKFPISRPNLTFSTLTVSNMSPEDSSIYLCSVAMDSLQETQYFGPGTRLLVL.

The chain combines TRBV7-9 with TRBJ1-4; D uncertain. The germline V and J ends were trimmed by 11 bases and 0 bases, with 22 bases remaining between them. Germline values: CDR1 SEHNR, CDR2 FQNEAQ (reference sequence). The CDR3 has 17 amino acids. The CDR3 nucleotides read TGTGCCGTTTCAAGCCCCTTGGGCTTTGCAACTAATGAAAAACTGTTTTTT. This sequence encodes CAVSSPLGFATNEKLFF.

The gene calls are TRBV4-1 and TRBJ2-2, with D unclear. Per the germline V gene, CDR1 is MGHRA and CDR2 is YSYEKL. Trimming took 1 base from V and 4 from J, leaving 16 bases between them. CDR3 length: 17 amino acids. The CDR3 DNA reads as TGCGCCAGCAGCCAAGGTACCGGAGCTACCCGCACCGGGGAGCTGTTTTTT. Amino acid sequence: CASSQGTGATRTGELFF.

The J gene is TRBJ1-1, the V gene TRBV18; D is unresolved. The length of the CDR3 is 14 residues. V lost 4 bases and J 3 bases, leaving 12 bases between the germline ends. Germline loops: CDR1 KGHSH, CDR2 LQKENI. CDR3 bases: TGTGCCAGCTCACTAAGAGGAGGCCACACTGAAGCTTTCTTT. Its translation is CASSLRGGHTEAFF. Variable domain in full (rest from reference TRBV18 and TRBJ1-1): NAGVMQNPRHLVRRRGQEARLRCSPMKGHSHVYWYRQLPEEGLKFMVYLQKENIIDESGMPKERFSAEFPKEGPSILRIQQVVRGDSAAYFCASSLRGGHTEAFFGQGTRLTVV.

This clone was counted once. The V call is TRBV7-6, the J call TRBJ2-5, with a tentative D call TRBD2 (6 bases). V was pared by 6 bases and J by 4 bases, with 18 bases between. Germline-derived CDR1 and CDR2 are SGHVS and FNYEAQ. The CDR3 covers 15 residues. The CDR3: CASSQNGGSAETQYF. The DNA for the CDR3 is TGTGCCAGCAGTCAAAATGGGGGGTCAGCAGAGACCCAGTACTTC.

The V call is TRBV11-1, the J call TRBJ2-7; weak D call: TRBD2 (5 bases). Trimming took off 5 bases at V and 0 bases at J, with 14 bases between the two ends. Germline V gene lookup returns CDR1 SGHAT and CDR2 FQDESV (reference sequence). The CDR3 contains 15 residues. In DNA, the CDR3 is TGTGCCAGCAGCCTTGCGGGCTCCAGCTCCTACGAGCAGTACTTC. Protein product: CASSLAGSSSYEQYF. The whole variable domain, remainder taken from reference TRBV11-1 and TRBJ2-7, is EAEVAQSPRYKITEKSQAVAFWCDPISGHATLYWYRQILGQGPELLVQFQDESVVDDSQLPKDRFSAERLKGVDSTLKIQPAELGDSAMYLCASSLAGSSSYEQYFGPGTRLTVT.

In this sample, this clone turned up many times. The rearrangement links TRBV6-2 or TRBV6-3 to TRBJ2-2; 8 positions agree with TRBD1. The junction had 9 bases not matched to a gene; V was cut back by 5 bases and J by 7 bases. CDR3 size: 15 residues. CDR1 and CDR2 from the germline V gene are MNHEY and SVGEGT. The CDR3 nucleotides read TGTGCCAGCAGTCCCGGACAGGGTAGTGTCGGGGAGCTGTTTTTT. Its protein is CASSPGQGSVGELFF.

This chain joins TRBV6-5 and TRBJ1-2; possible D gene TRBD1, 6 bases. There are 14 residues in the CDR3. The germline V gene encodes CDR1 MNHEY and CDR2 SVGAGI. V gave up 5 bases and J gave up 2 bases, with 12 bases separating them. The CDR3 nucleotides read TGTGCCAGCAGTAGGGCTACAGGGAACTATGGCTACACCTTC. Encoded protein: CASSRATGNYGYTF.

The chain carries TRBV2 and TRBJ1-6; D call uncertain. Trimming stripped 6 bases from V and 6 bases from J, with 6 bases between. The V gene's germline CDR1 is SNHLY and CDR2 FYNNEI. This CDR3 is 12 amino acids long. The DNA of the CDR3 is TGTGCCAGCAGGACTTTTAATTCACCCCTCCACTTT. Translated: CASRTFNSPLHF.

This clone has a single count. The chain combines TRBV5-6 with TRBJ2-7; 15 nucleotides agree with TRBD2. The V gene end was trimmed by 3 bases and the J gene end by 4 bases; junction bases not matched to a gene: 2. The CDR3 is 15 residues long. In germline, CDR1 is SGHDT, CDR2 YYEEEE. The CDR3 sequence: CASSSGLAGGYEQYF. The DNA of the CDR3 is TGTGCCAGCAGCTCCGGACTAGCGGGAGGGTACGAGCAGTACTTC.

The chain combines TRBV4-2 with TRBJ2-3; 8 bases fit TRBD2. Trimming took 1 base from V and 3 from J; bases not matched to a gene: 9. The CDR3 sequence is 17 residues long. The germline CDR1 and CDR2 sequences are LGHNA and YNFKEQ. For the CDR3, the DNA is TGTGCCAGCAGCCAAGGTGCAGCGGGAGAGAGGACAGATACGCAGTATTTT. It encodes CASSQGAAGERTDTQYF.

The genes are TRBV6-2 or TRBV6-3 and TRBJ1-2; 10 bases fit TRBD1. The CDR3 is made up of 17 amino acids. The V gene end was trimmed by 5 bases and the J gene end by 8 bases; junction bases not matched to a gene: 17. Looked up from germline, CDR1 is MNHEY and CDR2 is SVGEGT. The CDR3 DNA is TGTGCCAGCAGTGAGGACCCCCCCGGGACAGGGGTTATGGGCTACACCTTC. Residues: CASSEDPPGTGVMGYTF.

The chain links TRBV6-5 to TRBJ1-6, with D uncertain. This CDR3 is 14 amino acids long. From germline, CDR1 is MNHEY and CDR2 SVGAGI. V was trimmed by 2 bases and J by 7 bases, leaving 9 bases between them. The DNA of the CDR3 is TGTGCCAGCAGTTACCCACAGAGAAATTCACCCCTCCACTTT. Its protein is CASSYPQRNSPLHF.

The chain recombines TRBV12-3 or TRBV12-4 with TRBJ1-3; D not resolved. The V end lost 5 bases, the J end lost 5 bases, and 7 bases lay between the germline ends. The CDR3 is 12 amino acids. Here the CDR3 DNA reads TGTGCCAGCAGTGGGCTTAGAAACACCATATATTTT. It translates to CASSGLRNTIYF.

CDR3 in amino acids: CASSQDFPLSGANVLTF. Here the CDR3 DNA reads TGTGCCAGCAGCCAAGATTTTCCACTCTCTGGGGCCAACGTCCTGACTTTC. The V and J genes are TRBV3-1 (or the pseudogene TRBV3-2) and TRBJ2-6; no reliable D call. Per germline, CDR1 LGHDT and CDR2 YNNKEL (reference sequence). V was cut by 0 bases and J by 0 bases, with 9 bases left in between. The CDR3 sequence is 17 residues long.

The chain employs TRBV9 and TRBJ2-2, with D possibly TRBD2 on 6 matching bases. Germline V lookup: CDR1 SGDLS, CDR2 YYNGEE. Trimming took off 3 bases at V and 2 bases at J, with 11 bases between the two ends. The CDR3 length is 15 residues. This CDR3 is CASSAYGSNTGELFF. The CDR3 DNA reads as TGTGCCAGCAGCGCCTACGGGAGCAACACCGGGGAGCTGTTTTTT.

The chain combines TRBV27 with TRBJ2-7, with 9 bases identical to TRBD1. V lost 11 bases, J lost 7 bases, and 12 bases stayed unmatched. The germline CDR1 and CDR2 sequences are MNHEY and SMNVEV (reference sequence). CDR3 length: 13 residues. CDR3 sequence (DNA): TGTGCCCGTGGACAGGGGCTCCGGCGGGAGCAGTACTTC. Translating it yields CARGQGLRREQYF.

The chain employs TRBV19 and TRBJ2-3, with D possibly matching TRBD1 (6 bases). Per germline, CDR1 LNHDA and CDR2 SQIVND (reference sequence). The CDR3 is 14 amino acids. The V and J ends lost 9 bases and 0 bases respectively, with 13 bases between them. The CDR3 sequence is CASTGFTSTDTQYF. The CDR3 coding sequence is TGTGCCAGCACAGGGTTTACTAGCACAGATACGCAGTATTTT.

The chain is built from TRBV6-5 and TRBJ1-5; 12 positions match TRBD1. Per germline, CDR1 MNHEY and CDR2 SVGAGI. J gave up 6 bases and V 9 bases, and 6 bases lay outside the gene matches. The CDR3 runs to 14 residues. The CDR3 nucleotides read TGTGCCAGTGCCGGGACAGGGGGCGGTCAGCCCCAGCATTTT. It codes for CASAGTGGGQPQHF.

The CDR3 DNA reads TGTGCCAGCAAATGGTTGGGGACATCTGGAAACACCATATATTTT. It yields the protein CASKWLGTSGNTIYF. The chain joins TRBV6-5 to TRBJ1-3, with D possibly being TRBD1 (6 bases). The CDR3 spans 15 residues. Trimming removed 7 bases from V and 1 base from J, with 14 bases in between. Germline V gene sequence: CDR1 MNHEY, CDR2 SVGAGI.

The chain carries TRBV5-1 and TRBJ1-5; 7 bases map to TRBD1. The germline V gene has CDR1 SGHRS and CDR2 YFSETQ. The length of the CDR3 is 15 residues. J was trimmed by 5 bases and V by 3 bases; bases with no gene match: 8. The CDR3 sequence is CASSSEGAGDQPQHF. CDR3 coding DNA: TGCGCCAGCAGCTCGGAGGGGGCAGGGGATCAGCCCCAGCATTTT.